Here is one TCR beta chain with its context. The sample originates from a study of CD8 T cells in Susac syndrome. Trimming cost V 5 bases and J 13 bases, with 20 bases left between them. Germline V CDR1 and CDR2: SQVTM, ANQGSEA. This CDR3 contains 12 residues. Reverse transcription of roughly 0.5 to 1 ug RNA used random hexamers. TCRdb analysed the immunoSEQ multiplex PCR reads with MiXCR anew, one entry per CDR3 protein. The sample consists of 240,000 or so distinct CDR3 sequences, about 96% of them appearing once. This clonotype was obtained from a human donor with Susac syndrome. The sample consisted of CD4+ T cells from PBMCs. The chain carries TRBV29-1 and TRBJ1-2, with D perhaps TRBD1 (5 bases). CDR3 loop: CSVLGTHVECTF. The CDR3 DNA is TGCAGCGTTCTGGGGACCCACGTCGAGTGCACCTTC.